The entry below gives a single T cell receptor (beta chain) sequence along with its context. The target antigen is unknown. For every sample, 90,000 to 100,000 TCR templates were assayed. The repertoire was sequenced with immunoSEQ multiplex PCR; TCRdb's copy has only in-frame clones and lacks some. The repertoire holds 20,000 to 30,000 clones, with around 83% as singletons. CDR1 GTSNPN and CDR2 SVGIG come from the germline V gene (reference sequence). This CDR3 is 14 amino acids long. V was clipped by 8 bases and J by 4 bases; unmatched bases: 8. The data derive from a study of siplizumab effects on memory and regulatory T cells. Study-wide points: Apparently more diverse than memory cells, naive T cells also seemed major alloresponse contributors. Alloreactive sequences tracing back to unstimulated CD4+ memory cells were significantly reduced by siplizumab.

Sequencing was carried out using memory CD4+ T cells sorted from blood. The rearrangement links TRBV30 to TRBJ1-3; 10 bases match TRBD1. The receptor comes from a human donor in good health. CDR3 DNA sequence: TGTGCCGGTAAGACAGGGGGCCACGGAAACACCATATATTTT. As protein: CAGKTGGHGNTIYF.